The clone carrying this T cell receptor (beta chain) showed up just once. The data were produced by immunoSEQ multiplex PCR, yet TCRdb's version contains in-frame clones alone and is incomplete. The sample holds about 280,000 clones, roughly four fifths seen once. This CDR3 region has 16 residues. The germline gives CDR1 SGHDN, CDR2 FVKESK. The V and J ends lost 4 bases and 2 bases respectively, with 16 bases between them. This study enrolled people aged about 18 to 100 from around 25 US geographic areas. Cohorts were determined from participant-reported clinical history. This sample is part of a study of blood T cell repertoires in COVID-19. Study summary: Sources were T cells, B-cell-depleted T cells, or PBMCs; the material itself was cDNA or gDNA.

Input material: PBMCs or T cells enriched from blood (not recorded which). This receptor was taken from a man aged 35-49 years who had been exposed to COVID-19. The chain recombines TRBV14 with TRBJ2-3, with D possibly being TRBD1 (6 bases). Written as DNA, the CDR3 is TGTGCCAGCAGCCTCACCAGGGGCCCCTCCACAGATACGCAGTATTTT. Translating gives CASSLTRGPSTDTQYF.